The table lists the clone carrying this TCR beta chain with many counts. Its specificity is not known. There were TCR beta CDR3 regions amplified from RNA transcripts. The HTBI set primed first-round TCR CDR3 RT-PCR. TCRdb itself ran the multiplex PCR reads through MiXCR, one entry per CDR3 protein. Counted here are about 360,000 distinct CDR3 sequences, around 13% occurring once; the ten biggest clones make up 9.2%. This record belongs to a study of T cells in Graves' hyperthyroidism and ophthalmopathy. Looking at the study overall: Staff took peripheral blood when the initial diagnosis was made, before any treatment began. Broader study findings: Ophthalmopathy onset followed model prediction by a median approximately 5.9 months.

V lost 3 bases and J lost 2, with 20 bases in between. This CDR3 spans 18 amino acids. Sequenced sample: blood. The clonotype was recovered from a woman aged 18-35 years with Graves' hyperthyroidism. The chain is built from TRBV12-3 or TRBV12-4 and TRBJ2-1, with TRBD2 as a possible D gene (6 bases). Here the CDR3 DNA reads TGTGCCAGCAGTTTCAGACTAGGCGCGGGGTTAACCTACAATGAGCAGTTCTTC. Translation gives CASSFRLGAGLTYNEQFF.